This T cell receptor (beta chain) was captured by sequencing in a study of control samples from healthy donors and cancer patients. Germline lookup yields CDR1 SGHRS and CDR2 YFSETQ. J lost 8 bases, V lost 2 bases, and 6 bases had no gene match. This CDR3 is built from 14 residues. The protocol was immunoSEQ multiplex PCR, while the TCRdb copy is restricted to in-frame clones and leaves out a portion. The table includes 100,000 to 150,000 clones, about 93% detected once. Sequencing was performed on blood. The V and J genes are TRBV5-1 and TRBJ1-4, with 7 nucleotides matching TRBD1. This receptor was taken from a man between 18 and 29 years old in good health. This CDR3 reads CASSFTGVGEKLFF. The CDR3 region has the DNA TGCGCCAGCAGCTTTACAGGGGTCGGGGAAAAACTGTTTTTT.